This TCR beta chain is from a study of blood T cell repertoires in COVID-19. V was pared by 5 bases and J by 14 bases, with 13 bases between. The CDR3 is 12 amino acids. Looked up from germline, CDR1 is LNHDA and CDR2 is SQIVND (reference sequence). The repertoire was sequenced with immunoSEQ multiplex PCR; TCRdb's copy has only in-frame clones and lacks some. The top ten hold about a sixth of the sample, which has roughly 200,000 clones, more than 70% seen once. Source material: peripheral blood. The TCR sequence derives from a man in his forties or fifties with COVID-19, enrolled during active disease. This rearrangement joins TRBV19 to TRBJ1-6; possible D gene TRBD1, 5 bases. In nucleotides, the CDR3 is TGTGCCAGTAGTCCTGGACTAGGGGCCCTCCACTTT. It yields the protein CASSPGLGALHF.